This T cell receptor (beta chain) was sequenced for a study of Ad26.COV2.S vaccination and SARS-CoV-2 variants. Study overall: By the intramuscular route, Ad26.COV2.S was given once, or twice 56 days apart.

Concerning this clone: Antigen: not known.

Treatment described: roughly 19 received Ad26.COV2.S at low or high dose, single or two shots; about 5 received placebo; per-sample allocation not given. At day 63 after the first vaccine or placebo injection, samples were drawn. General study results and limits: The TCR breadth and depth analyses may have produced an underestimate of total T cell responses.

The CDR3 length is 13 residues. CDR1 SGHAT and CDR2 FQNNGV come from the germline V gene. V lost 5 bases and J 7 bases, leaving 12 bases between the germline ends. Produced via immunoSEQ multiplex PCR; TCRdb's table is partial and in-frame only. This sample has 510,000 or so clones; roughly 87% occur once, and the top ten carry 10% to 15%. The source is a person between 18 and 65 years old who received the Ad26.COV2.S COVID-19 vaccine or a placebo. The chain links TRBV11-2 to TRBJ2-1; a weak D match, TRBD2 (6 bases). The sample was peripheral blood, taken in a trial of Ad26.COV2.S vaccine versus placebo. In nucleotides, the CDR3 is TGTGCCAGCAGCCGGGGGTTGGGAAATGAGCAGTTCTTC. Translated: CASSRGLGNEQFF.